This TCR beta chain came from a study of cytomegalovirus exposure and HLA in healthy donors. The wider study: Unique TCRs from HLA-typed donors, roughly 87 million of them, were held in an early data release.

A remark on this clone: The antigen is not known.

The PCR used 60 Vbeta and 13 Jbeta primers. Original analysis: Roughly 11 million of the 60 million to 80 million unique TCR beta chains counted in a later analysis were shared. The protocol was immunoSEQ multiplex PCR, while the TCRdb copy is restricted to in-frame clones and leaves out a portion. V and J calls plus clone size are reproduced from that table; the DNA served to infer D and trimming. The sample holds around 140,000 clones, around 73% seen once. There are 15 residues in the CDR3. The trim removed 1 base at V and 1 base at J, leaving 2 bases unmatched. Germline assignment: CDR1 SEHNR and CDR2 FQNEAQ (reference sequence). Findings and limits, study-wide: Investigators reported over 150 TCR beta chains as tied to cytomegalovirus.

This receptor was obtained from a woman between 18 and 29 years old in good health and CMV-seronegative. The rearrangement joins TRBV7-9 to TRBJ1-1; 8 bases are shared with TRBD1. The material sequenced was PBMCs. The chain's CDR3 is CASSLGQGKNTEAFF. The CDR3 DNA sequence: TGTGCCAGCAGCTTAGGACAGGGGAAGAACACTGAAGCTTTCTTT.